This passage covers 9 T cell receptor beta chains from one sample sequenced in a study of blood T cell repertoires in COVID-19. This table comes from immunoSEQ multiplex PCR, and its TCRdb copy is limited to in-frame clones, with some not included. The sample has 250,000 to 350,000 clones, 70% to 85% seen once. The sample taken for sequencing was peripheral blood. These receptors originate from a human donor with COVID-19, enrolled during active disease. The donor label of this sample is uncertain.

The V gene is TRBV14, the J gene TRBJ2-1; 7 bases fit TRBD1. After removal of 4 bases from V and 1 base from J, the junction contained 4 bases not matched to a gene. The germline V gene encodes CDR1 SGHDN and CDR2 FVKESK. The CDR3 contains 15 residues. This CDR3 reads CASSRRDSSYNEQFF. CDR3 in DNA: TGTGCCAGCAGCCGTCGGGACAGTTCCTACAATGAGCAGTTCTTC.

The CDR3 region is CASSLPGGDVGGYTF. The CDR3 coding sequence is TGTGCCAGCAGCTTACCAGGGGGCGATGTCGGGGGCTACACCTTC. The rearrangement uses TRBV11-2 and TRBJ1-2; 8 bases line up with TRBD1. The V gene end was trimmed by 2 bases and the J gene end by 8 bases; junction bases not matched to a gene: 10. The germline CDR1 and CDR2 sequences are SGHAT and FQNNGV. The CDR3 extends over 15 amino acids.

The rearrangement links TRBV28 to TRBJ1-1, with 7 bases fitting TRBD1. J was trimmed by 6 bases and V by 8 bases; bases with no gene match: 15. Germline values: CDR1 MDHEN, CDR2 SYDVKM. The CDR3 consists of 15 residues. The CDR3 protein is CASRLPRQGNAEAFF. CDR3 in DNA: TGTGCCAGCCGACTGCCGCGACAGGGTAACGCTGAAGCTTTCTTT.

The chain carries TRBV19 and TRBJ1-5, with TRBD1 as a possible D gene (5 bases). CDR3 length: 17 residues. The germline V gene has CDR1 LNHDA and CDR2 SQIVND (reference sequence). V lost 7 bases and J lost 5, with 24 bases in between. The CDR3 protein is CASTYRRDPGGDQPQHF. The CDR3 DNA is TGTGCCAGTACCTATAGGAGGGACCCGGGAGGCGATCAGCCCCAGCATTTT.

This chain links TRBV6-1 with TRBJ2-7, with 10 bases fitting TRBD2. This CDR3 is 16 amino acids long. Losses at the gene ends were 8 bases for V and 0 bases for J; bases not matched to a gene: 10. CDR1 is MNHNS, CDR2 SASEGT, per germline. As DNA, the CDR3 is TGTGCCAGCCGGGAAGCGGGGGGGATAAGCTCCTACGAGCAGTACTTC. Protein product: CASREAGGISSYEQYF.

The chain links TRBV6-4 to TRBJ1-6; unclear D gene. From germline, CDR1 is MRHNA and CDR2 SNTAGT. V was shortened by 4 bases and J by 1 base, with 14 bases between the two germline ends. This CDR3 is 17 amino acids long. The CDR3 loop reads CASSGLQQSSYNSPLHF. CDR3 DNA: TGTGCCAGCAGTGGGCTACAGCAGAGTTCCTATAATTCACCCCTCCACTTT.

The rearrangement uses TRBV19 and TRBJ2-2; TRBD2 agrees at 16 bases. The junction had 10 bases not matched to a gene; V was cut back by 8 bases and J by 13 bases. Germline V gives CDR1 LNHDA, CDR2 SQIVND (reference sequence). This CDR3 has 15 residues. The CDR3 DNA reads TGTGCCAGTGGGACTAGCGGGAGGGGGTCGGGTAGGCTGTTTTTT. This codes for CASGTSGRGSGRLFF. Filled out from reference TRBV19 and TRBJ2-2, the complete variable domain reads DGGITQSPKYLFRKEGQNVTLSCEQNLNHDAMYWYRQDPGQGLRLIYYSQIVNDFQKGDIAEGYSVSREKKESFPLTVTSAQKNPTAFYLCASGTSGRGSGRLFFGEGSRLTVL.

The chain joins TRBV6-5 to TRBJ2-7, with TRBD2 matching 7 bases. The CDR3 extends over 13 amino acids. V lost 10 bases, J lost 2 bases, and 8 bases stayed unmatched. Looked up from germline, CDR1 is MNHEY and CDR2 is SVGAGI. This chain's CDR3 is CATKRDGTYEQYF. CDR3 bases: TGTGCCACCAAGCGGGACGGAACCTACGAGCAGTACTTC.

This clone was recorded a few times. The rearrangement uses TRBV28 and TRBJ1-2, with D possibly matching TRBD1 (6 bases). Germline V gives CDR1 MDHEN, CDR2 SYDVKM. This CDR3 has 15 residues. Trimming removed 5 bases at V and 4 bases at J, with 17 bases between. The CDR3 spells CASSPWGGRAYGYTF. CDR3 DNA: TGTGCCAGCAGTCCCTGGGGGGGCAGGGCCTATGGCTACACCTTC.